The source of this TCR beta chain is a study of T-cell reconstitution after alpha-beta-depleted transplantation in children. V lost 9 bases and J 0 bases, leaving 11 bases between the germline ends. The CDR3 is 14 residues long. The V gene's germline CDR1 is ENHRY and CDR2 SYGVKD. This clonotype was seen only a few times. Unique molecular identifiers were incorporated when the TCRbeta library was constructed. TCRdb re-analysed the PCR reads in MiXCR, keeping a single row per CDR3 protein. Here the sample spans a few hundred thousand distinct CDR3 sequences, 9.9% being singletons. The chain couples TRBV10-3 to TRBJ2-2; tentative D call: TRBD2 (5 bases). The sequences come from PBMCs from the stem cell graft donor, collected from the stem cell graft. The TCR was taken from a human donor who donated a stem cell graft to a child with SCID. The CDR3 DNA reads TGTGCCATTCGACTACCCGCGAACACCGGGGAGCTGTTTTTT. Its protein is CAIRLPANTGELFF.